The TCR beta chain described here comes from a study of control samples from healthy donors and cancer patients. Only in-frame clones appear in the TCRdb table, and some are missing; sequencing was by immunoSEQ multiplex PCR. The sample consists of 150,000 to 170,000 clones, around 96% of them appearing once. V lost 1 base, J lost 4 bases, and 11 bases lay in between. The germline V gene encodes CDR1 MGHRA and CDR2 YSYEKL. The CDR3 is made up of 14 amino acids. Sequenced material: blood. V is TRBV4-1 and J is TRBJ2-7, with a possible D match to TRBD1 (6 bases). The TCR was taken from a middle-aged man in good health. This chain's CDR3 is CASSQGNQGYEQYF. CDR3 coding DNA: TGCGCCAGCAGCCAAGGCAATCAGGGGTACGAGCAGTACTTC.